This entry is about one T cell receptor (beta chain). Germline V gene lookup returns CDR1 KGHSH and CDR2 LQKENI. The CDR3 length is 16 residues. V lost 1 base, J lost 7 bases, and 16 bases lay in between. This sample stems from a study of cytomegalovirus exposure and HLA in healthy donors. 60 Vbeta and 13 Jbeta primers were used in PCR. The assay was immunoSEQ multiplex PCR, and TCRdb's table has in-frame clones only and misses some. The sample shows roughly 150,000 clones, about 70% of them seen only once. This chain joins TRBV18 and TRBJ2-2; TRBD2 is a possible D gene (7 bases). The sample was PBMCs. The TCR sequence derives from a man aged 55 to 70 in good health and CMV-seronegative. CDR3 DNA: TGTGCCAGCTCACCACAACCTCGGGGGGCAAACGGGGAGCTGTTTTTT. Translated, it gives CASSPQPRGANGELFF.